One sample yielded the 6 T cell receptor beta chains listed below, sequenced in a study of shared clonotypes between healthy human individuals. Repertoires were generated with immunoSEQ multiplex PCR, while TCRdb's copy carries only in-frame clones and drops some. The data show 1.5 million to 2.5 million clones, with just under 95% seen just once and 0.9% to 1.5% held by the top ten. Naive CD8 cells lacked CD45RO, underwent positive selection for CCR7 and left out terminally differentiated effector memory CD45RA+ cells. Specimen: naive CD8+ T cells sorted from blood. The receptors shown here come from a man aged 18 to 29 in good health.

This clone has only one observation. The chain's CDR3 is CASSQGVEATNEKLFF. CDR3 DNA: TGCGCCAGCAGCCAAGGGGTGGAAGCAACTAATGAAAAACTGTTTTTT. The chain uses TRBV4-1 and TRBJ1-4, with D unresolved. This CDR3 has 16 amino acids. Germline V gives CDR1 MGHRA, CDR2 YSYEKL. V lost 1 base to trimming and J lost 0 bases, with 9 bases between them.

The J gene is TRBJ2-5, the V gene TRBV29-1; D might be TRBD2 (5 bases). The CDR3 runs 13 residues. Trimming left V 1 base short and J 5 bases short, with 11 bases between. Per germline, CDR1 SQVTM and CDR2 ANQGSEA. This chain's CDR3 is CSVEVFQRETQYF. For the CDR3, the DNA is TGCAGCGTTGAAGTTTTTCAGCGGGAGACCCAGTACTTC.

V and J are TRBV13 and TRBJ2-1; D uncertain. The CDR3 runs 13 residues. Germline values: CDR1 PRHDT, CDR2 FYEKMQ (reference sequence). Trimming stripped 1 base from V and 9 bases from J, with 10 bases between. The CDR3 DNA is TGTGCCAGCAGCTTAGCATTGGTGGGTGAGCAGTTCTTC. Translating gives CASSLALVGEQFF.

The chain has TRBV30 and TRBJ2-7, with 11 nucleotides matching TRBD1. The CDR3 is 13 amino acids. The germline gives CDR1 GTSNPN, CDR2 SVGIG (reference sequence). The V gene end was trimmed by 6 bases and the J gene end by 6 bases; junction bases not matched to a gene: 7. The CDR3, as DNA: TGTGCCTGCTGGGACAGGGGGGGGTTCGAGCAGTACTTC. Amino acid sequence: CACWDRGGFEQYF. The entire variable domain, with the rest obtained from reference TRBV30 and TRBJ2-7, is as follows: SQTIHQWPATLVQPVGSPLSLECTVEGTSNPNLYWYRQAAGRGLQLLFYSVGIGQISSEVPQNLSASRPQDRQFILSSKKLLLSDSGFYLCACWDRGGFEQYFGPGTRLTVT.

The rearrangement links TRBV6-1 to TRBJ1-3; TRBD1 is a possible D gene (5 bases). The CDR3 is 15 residues long. Between the trimmed V and J ends, which lost 1 base and 8 bases, there was a span of 15 bases. Per germline, CDR1 MNHNS and CDR2 SASEGT. The DNA of the CDR3 is TGTGCCAGCAGTGAAGGGGGACGGCCGTGGGACACCATATATTTT. Protein: CASSEGGRPWDTIYF.

The chain links TRBV11-2 to TRBJ1-3, with TRBD1 identical over 8 bases. Germline trimming cut 1 base from V and 2 bases from J; bases unmatched to any gene: 1. The CDR3 contains 15 residues. The V gene's germline CDR1 is SGHAT and CDR2 FQNNGV. The CDR3 is CASSLARGPGNTIYF. In nucleotides, the CDR3 is TGTGCCAGCAGCTTAGCCAGGGGGCCTGGAAACACCATATATTTT.